These T cell receptor beta chains were read from a single sample in a study of T cell responses to AZD1222 COVID-19 vaccine. The data were produced by immunoSEQ multiplex PCR, yet TCRdb's version contains in-frame clones alone and is incomplete. The sample records over 120,000 clones, roughly 89% being singletons. The sample consisted of peripheral blood, taken on day 0 of AZD1222 vaccination. The receptors originated from an adult in good health. Both conserved end residues are part of each CDR3. D genes are given only for firm matches. The size of a clone is reported for some rows only, either as once, few or many, or as a class for expanded clones.

>TRBJ2-1|.|TRBV28|.
TGTGCCAGCAACCCGGACTACTCCTACAATGAGCAGTTCTTC
CASNPDYSYNEQFF
>TRBJ2-5|TRBD2|TRBV5-1|.
TGCGCCAGCAGCCTATCAAGCGGGAGGGGGGAGACCCAGTACTTC
CASSLSSGRGETQYF
>TRBJ2-3|.|TRBV29-1|once
TGCAGCGTTGAATTGGGGTCAGATACGCAGTATTTT
CSVELGSDTQYF
>TRBJ1-6|TRBD1|TRBV5-1|.
TGCGCCAGCAGCGCTATCGGGACAGCTAATTCACCCCTCCACTTT
CASSAIGTANSPLHF
>TRBJ2-3|.|TRBV2|.
TGTGCCAGCAGTGAAGAGGGTGGGGGTGATACGCAGTATTTT
CASSEEGGGDTQYF
>TRBJ1-1|.|TRBV7-9|.
TGTGCCAGCAGCTTAGGGTTGGAGAACACTGAAGCTTTCTTT
CASSLGLENTEAFF
>TRBJ2-7|TRBD1|TRBV6-5|.
TGTGCCAGCAGCCCCACAGGACAGGGGTACTACGAGCAGTACTTC
CASSPTGQGYYEQYF
>TRBJ1-1|.|TRBV5-5|.
TGTGCCAGCAACTCCGGGGGGGGGAACACTGAAGCTTTCTTT
CASNSGGGNTEAFF
>TRBJ2-1|TRBD2|TRBV6-5|.
TGTGCCAGCAGTTACAGCGGGAGGGGTGGGCAGTTCTTC
CASSYSGRGGQFF
>TRBJ2-7|.|TRBV2|once
TGTGCCAGCAGCAACAGGGACTATTTCTCCTACGAGCAGTACTTC
CASSNRDYFSYEQYF
>TRBJ2-1|TRBD2|TRBV2|.
TGTGCCAGCAGGACTAGCGGGAGTAATGAGCAGTTCTTC
CASRTSGSNEQFF
>TRBJ2-7|.|TRBV19|.
TGTGCCAGTAGTAGCGCAGGGGGACTCTACGAGCAGTACTTC
CASSSAGGLYEQYF
>TRBJ2-7|.|TRBV5-6|.
TGTGCCAGCAGTTGGGGGGCGCCGGGCTCCTACGAGCAGTACTTC
CASSWGAPGSYEQYF
>TRBJ2-7|TRBD2|TRBV19|.
TGTGCCAGTAGTTTTGGAGCGGGATCCTCCTACGAGCAGTACTTC
CASSFGAGSSYEQYF
>TRBJ1-6|.|TRBV4-1|.
TGCGCCAGCAGCCACCAAGCTGGGCCCGGCAGTTCACCCCTCCACTTT
CASSHQAGPGSSPLHF
>TRBJ1-5|.|TRBV2|.
TGTGCCAGCAGTGGGTGGCGGTCCCAGCATTTT
CASSGWRSQHF
>TRBJ2-1|TRBD2|TRBV5-1|.
TGCGCCAGCAGCTTGCGACCAACGGGAGGGTGGACTGAGCAGTTCTTC
CASSLRPTGGWTEQFF
>TRBJ1-4|.|TRBV5-1|.
TGCGCCAGCAGCTTATCTAGAGGTCTCCCCTCTAATGAAAAACTGTTTTTT
CASSLSRGLPSNEKLFF
>TRBJ2-1|TRBD2|TRBV7-8|once
TGTGCCAGCAGCTTAGTTACAGCGGGACCCTACAATGAGCAGTTCTTC
CASSLVTAGPYNEQFF
>TRBJ1-1|.|TRBV27|.
TGTGCCAGCAGCCGCCCCGGGGGTGTCACTGAAGCTTTCTTT
CASSRPGGVTEAFF
>TRBJ1-2|TRBD1|TRBV3-1/TRBV3-2|.
TGTGCCAGCAGCCCGACAGGGCCCCGTTCTAACTATGGCTACACCTTC
CASSPTGPRSNYGYTF
>TRBJ1-6|.|TRBV28|.
TGTGCCAGCAGTTTATTTCCAGGGTCGGATGTAGGGCTTAGTGTCCTCCTTTCACCCCTCCACTTT
CASSLFPGSDVGLSVLLSPLHF
>TRBJ1-2|TRBD1|TRBV29-1|.
TGCAGCGTTGAAGTTTGGGAGCAGGGGGCTCGGGGCTACACCTTC
CSVEVWEQGARGYTF
>TRBJ1-2|.|TRBV9|.
TGTGCCAGCAGCCTCGACGAAGGACAGACGGGTGGCTACACCTTC
CASSLDEGQTGGYTF
>TRBJ2-1|.|TRBV2|.
TGTGCCAGCAGCCTACAGGGTGCGGAATACAATGAGCAGTTCTTC
CASSLQGAEYNEQFF
>TRBJ1-4|TRBD1|TRBV5-1|.
TGCGCCAGCAAAGAGACAGGGAATGAAAAACTGTTTTTT
CASKETGNEKLFF